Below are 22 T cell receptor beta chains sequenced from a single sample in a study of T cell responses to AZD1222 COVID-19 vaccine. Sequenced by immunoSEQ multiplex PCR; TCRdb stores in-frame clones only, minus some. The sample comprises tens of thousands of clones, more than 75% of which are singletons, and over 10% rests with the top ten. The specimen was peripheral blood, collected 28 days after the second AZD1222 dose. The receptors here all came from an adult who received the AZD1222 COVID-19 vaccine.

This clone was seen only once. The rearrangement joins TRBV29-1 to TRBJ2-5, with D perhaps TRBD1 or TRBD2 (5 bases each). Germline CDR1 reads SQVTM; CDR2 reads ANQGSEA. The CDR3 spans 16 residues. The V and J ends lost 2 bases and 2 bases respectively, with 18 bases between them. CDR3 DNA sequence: TGCAGCGTTGAAACAGGCGGGCCCCTCTTTCAAGAGACCCAGTACTTC. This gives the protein CSVETGGPLFQETQYF.

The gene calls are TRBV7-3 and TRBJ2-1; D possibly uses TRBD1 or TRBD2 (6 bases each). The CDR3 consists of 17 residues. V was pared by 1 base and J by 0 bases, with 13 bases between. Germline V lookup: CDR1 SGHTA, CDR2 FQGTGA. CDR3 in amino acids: CASSLNVGGSSYNEQFF. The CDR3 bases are TGTGCCAGCAGCTTAAATGTGGGGGGCAGCTCCTACAATGAGCAGTTCTTC.

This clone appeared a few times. CDR3 region: CSAMTPGGNYGYTF. The CDR3 region has the DNA TGCAGCGCCATGACACCCGGCGGCAACTATGGCTACACCTTC. The chain recombines TRBV29-1 with TRBJ1-2; D uncertain. Looked up from germline, CDR1 is SQVTM and CDR2 is ANQGSEA. The V end lost 7 bases, the J end lost 2 bases, and 17 bases lay between the germline ends. The length of the CDR3 is 14 residues.

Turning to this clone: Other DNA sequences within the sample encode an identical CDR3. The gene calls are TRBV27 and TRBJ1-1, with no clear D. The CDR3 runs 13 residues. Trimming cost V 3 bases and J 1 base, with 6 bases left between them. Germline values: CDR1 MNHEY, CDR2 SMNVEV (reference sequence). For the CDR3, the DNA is TGTGCCAGCAGTTTTGGGCAGAACACTGAAGCTTTCTTT. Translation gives CASSFGQNTEAFF.

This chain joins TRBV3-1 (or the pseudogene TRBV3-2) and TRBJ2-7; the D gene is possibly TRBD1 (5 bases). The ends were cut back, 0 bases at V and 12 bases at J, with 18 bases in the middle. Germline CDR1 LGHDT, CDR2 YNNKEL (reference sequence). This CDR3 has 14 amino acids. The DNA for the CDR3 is TGTGCCAGCAGCCAAGACCAGGGTTACGGCAATCGGTACTTC. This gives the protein CASSQDQGYGNRYF.

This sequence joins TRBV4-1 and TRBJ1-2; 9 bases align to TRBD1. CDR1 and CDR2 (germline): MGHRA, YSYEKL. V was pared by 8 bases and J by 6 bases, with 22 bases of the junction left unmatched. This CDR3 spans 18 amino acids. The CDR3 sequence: CASGPTRDRVLLEDGYTF. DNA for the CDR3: TGCGCCAGCGGCCCCACCCGGGACAGGGTGTTATTGGAGGATGGCTACACCTTC.

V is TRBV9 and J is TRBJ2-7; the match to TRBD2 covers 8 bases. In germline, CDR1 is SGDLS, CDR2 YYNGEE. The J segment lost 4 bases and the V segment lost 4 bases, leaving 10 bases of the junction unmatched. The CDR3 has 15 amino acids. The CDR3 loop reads CASSPQGGGMYEQYF. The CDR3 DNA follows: TGTGCCAGCAGCCCCCAGGGCGGGGGGATGTACGAGCAGTACTTC.

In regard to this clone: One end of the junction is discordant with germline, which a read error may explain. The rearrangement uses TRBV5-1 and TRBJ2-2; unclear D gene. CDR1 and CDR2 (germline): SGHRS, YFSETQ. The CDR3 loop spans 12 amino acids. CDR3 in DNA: TGCGCCAGCAGGTTGGGGACCGGGGAGCTGTTTTTT. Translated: CASRLGTGELFF. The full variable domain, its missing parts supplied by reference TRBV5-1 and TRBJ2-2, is KAGVTQTPRYLIKTRGQQVTLSCSPISGHRSVSWYQQTPGQGLQFLFEYFSETQRNKGNFPGRFSGRQFSNSRSEMNVSTLELGDSALYLCASRLGTGELFFGEGSRLTVL.

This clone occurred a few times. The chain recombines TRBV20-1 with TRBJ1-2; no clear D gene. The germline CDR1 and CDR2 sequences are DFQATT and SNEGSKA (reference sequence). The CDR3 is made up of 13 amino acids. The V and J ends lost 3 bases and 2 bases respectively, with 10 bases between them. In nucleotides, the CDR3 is TGCAGTGCTAGTGATGGACCCAACTATGGCTACACCTTC. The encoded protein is CSASDGPNYGYTF.

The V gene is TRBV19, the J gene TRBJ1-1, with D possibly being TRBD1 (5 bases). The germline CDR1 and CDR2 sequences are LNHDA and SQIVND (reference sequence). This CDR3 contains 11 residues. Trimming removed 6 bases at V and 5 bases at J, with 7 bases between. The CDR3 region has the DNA TGTGCCAGTAGGACAGAGACTGAAGCTTTCTTT. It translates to CASRTETEAFF.

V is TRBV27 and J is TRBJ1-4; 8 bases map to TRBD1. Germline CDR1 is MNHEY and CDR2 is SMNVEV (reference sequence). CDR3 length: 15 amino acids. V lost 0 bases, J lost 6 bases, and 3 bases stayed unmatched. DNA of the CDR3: TGTGCCAGCAGTTTATCCGGGACAGGCCATGAAAAACTGTTTTTT. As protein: CASSLSGTGHEKLFF.

CDR3 protein: CASSRQIEAFF. The CDR3 DNA sequence: TGTGCCAGTAGTAGACAGATCGAGGCTTTCTTT. V and J are TRBV19 and TRBJ1-1; possible D gene TRBD1, 5 bases. Germline CDR1 and CDR2: LNHDA and SQIVND (reference sequence). The length of the CDR3 is 11 residues. The V end was cut by 4 bases, the J end by 11 bases, with 11 bases between.

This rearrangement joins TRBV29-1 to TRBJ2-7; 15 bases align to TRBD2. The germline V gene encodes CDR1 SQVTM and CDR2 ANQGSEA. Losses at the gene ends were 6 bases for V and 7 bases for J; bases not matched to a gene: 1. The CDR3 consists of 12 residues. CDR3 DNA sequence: TGCAGCGTGGGGACTAGCGGGGGGGAGCAGTACTTC. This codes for CSVGTSGGEQYF.

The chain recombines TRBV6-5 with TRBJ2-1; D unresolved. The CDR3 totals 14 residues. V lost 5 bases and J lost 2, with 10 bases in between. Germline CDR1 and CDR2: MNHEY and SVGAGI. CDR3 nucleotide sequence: TGTGCCAGCAGTCCATCGGATACCTACAATGAGCAGTTCTTC. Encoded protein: CASSPSDTYNEQFF.

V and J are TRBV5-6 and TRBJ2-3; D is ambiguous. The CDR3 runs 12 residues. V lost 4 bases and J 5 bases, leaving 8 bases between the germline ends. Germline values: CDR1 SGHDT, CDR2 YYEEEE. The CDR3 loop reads CASSRDLDTQYF. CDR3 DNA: TGTGCCAGCAGCCGTGACTTAGATACGCAGTATTTT.

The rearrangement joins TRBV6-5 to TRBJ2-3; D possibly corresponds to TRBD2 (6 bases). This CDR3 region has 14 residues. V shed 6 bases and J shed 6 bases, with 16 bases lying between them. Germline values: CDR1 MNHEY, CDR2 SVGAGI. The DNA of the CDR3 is TGTGCCAGCAGCCAGCGGAGGGCGGGGGATACGCAGTATTTT. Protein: CASSQRRAGDTQYF.

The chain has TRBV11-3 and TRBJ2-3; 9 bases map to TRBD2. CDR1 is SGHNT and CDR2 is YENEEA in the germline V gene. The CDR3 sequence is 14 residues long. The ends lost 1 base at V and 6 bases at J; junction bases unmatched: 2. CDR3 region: CASSLVAGGDTQYF. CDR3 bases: TGTGCCAGCAGCTTAGTGGCGGGGGGGGATACGCAGTATTTT.

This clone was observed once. CDR3 residues: CATGTIGNSPLHF. The CDR3 DNA reads TGTGCCACTGGGACCATAGGCAATTCACCCCTCCACTTT. J is TRBJ1-6 and V is TRBV4-2; the D gene is possibly TRBD1 (5 bases). CDR1 is LGHNA and CDR2 is YNFKEQ in the germline V gene. CDR3 size: 13 residues. V was trimmed by 10 bases and J by 7 bases, leaving 14 bases between them.

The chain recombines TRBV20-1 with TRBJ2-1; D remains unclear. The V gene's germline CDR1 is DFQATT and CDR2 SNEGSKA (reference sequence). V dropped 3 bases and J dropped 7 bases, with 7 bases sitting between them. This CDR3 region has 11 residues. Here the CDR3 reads CSARDRNEQFF. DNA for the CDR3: TGCAGTGCTAGGGATAGAAATGAGCAGTTCTTC.

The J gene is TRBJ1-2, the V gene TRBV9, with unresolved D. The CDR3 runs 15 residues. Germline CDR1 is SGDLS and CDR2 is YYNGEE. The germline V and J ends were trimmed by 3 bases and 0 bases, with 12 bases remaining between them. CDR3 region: CASSESGQSNYGYTF. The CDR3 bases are TGTGCCAGCAGCGAGTCGGGCCAATCTAACTATGGCTACACCTTC.

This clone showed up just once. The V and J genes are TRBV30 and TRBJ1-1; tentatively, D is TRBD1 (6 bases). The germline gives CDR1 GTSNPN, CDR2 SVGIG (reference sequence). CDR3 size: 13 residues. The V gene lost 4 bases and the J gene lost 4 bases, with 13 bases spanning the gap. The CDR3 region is CAWNTQGGTEAFF. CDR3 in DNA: TGTGCCTGGAATACACAGGGCGGCACTGAAGCTTTCTTT.

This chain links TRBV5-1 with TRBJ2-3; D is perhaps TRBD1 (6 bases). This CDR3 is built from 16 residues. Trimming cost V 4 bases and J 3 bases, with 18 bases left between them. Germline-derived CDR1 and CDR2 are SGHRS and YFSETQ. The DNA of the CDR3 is TGCGCCAGCAGCGTCCCGCAGGGGCGAGGGACAGATACGCAGTATTTT. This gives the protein CASSVPQGRGTDTQYF.